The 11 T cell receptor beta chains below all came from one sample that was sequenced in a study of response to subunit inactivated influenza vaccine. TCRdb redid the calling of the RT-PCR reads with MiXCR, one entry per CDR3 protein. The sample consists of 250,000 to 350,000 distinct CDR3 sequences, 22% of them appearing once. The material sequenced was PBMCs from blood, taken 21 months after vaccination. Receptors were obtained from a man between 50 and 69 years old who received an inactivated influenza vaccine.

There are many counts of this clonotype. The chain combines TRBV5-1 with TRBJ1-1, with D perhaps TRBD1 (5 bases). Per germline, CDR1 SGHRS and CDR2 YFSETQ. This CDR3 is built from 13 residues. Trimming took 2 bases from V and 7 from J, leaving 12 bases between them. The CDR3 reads CASSLDRRVEAFF. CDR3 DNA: TGCGCCAGCAGCTTAGACCGCAGGGTTGAAGCTTTCTTT. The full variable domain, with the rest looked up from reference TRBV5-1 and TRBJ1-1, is KAGVTQTPRYLIKTRGQQVTLSCSPISGHRSVSWYQQTPGQGLQFLFEYFSETQRNKGNFPGRFSGRQFSNSRSEMNVSTLELGDSALYLCASSLDRRVEAFFGQGTRLTVV.

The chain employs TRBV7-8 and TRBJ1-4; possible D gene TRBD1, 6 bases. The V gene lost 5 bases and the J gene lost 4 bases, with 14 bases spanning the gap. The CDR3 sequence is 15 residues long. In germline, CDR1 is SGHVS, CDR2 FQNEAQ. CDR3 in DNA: TGTGCCAGCAGCGACCGGGAGGGGGATAATGAAAAACTGTTTTTT. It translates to CASSDREGDNEKLFF.

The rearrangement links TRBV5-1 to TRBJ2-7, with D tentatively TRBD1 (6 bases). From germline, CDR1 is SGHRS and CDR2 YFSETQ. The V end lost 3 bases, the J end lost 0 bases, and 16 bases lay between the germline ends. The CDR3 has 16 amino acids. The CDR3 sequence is CASSSEDRTSSYEQYF. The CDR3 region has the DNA TGCGCCAGCAGCTCGGAAGACAGGACAAGCTCCTACGAGCAGTACTTC.

Here the CDR3 DNA reads TGCAGTGCTTCCCAAACTAGTATGGGAGCCAAAAACATTCAGTACTTC. Its protein is CSASQTSMGAKNIQYF. The chain carries TRBV20-1 and TRBJ2-4; D might be TRBD2 (5 bases). This CDR3 contains 16 residues. Germline CDR1 reads DFQATT; CDR2 reads SNEGSKA (reference sequence). Trimming shortened V by 5 bases and J by 0 bases, and 17 bases separated the two germline ends.

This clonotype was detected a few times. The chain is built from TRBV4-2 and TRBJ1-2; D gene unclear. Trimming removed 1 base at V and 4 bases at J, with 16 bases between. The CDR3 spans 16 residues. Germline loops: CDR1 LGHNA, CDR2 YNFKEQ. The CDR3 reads CASSQVLARTSYGYTF. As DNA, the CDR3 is TGTGCCAGCAGCCAAGTGTTGGCCAGGACGAGCTATGGCTACACCTTC.

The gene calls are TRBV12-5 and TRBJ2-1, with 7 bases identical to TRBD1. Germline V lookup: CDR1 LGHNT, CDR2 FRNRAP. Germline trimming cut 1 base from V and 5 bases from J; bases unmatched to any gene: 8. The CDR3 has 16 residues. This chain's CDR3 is CASGLEDRMFHNEQFF. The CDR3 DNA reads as TGTGCTAGTGGTTTGGAGGACAGGATGTTTCACAATGAGCAGTTCTTC.

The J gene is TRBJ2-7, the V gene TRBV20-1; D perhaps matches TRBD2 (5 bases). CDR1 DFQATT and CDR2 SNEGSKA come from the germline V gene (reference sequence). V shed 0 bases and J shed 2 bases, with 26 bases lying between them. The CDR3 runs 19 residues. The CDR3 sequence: CSARDFRRVLRGKTYEQYF. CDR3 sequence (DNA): TGCAGTGCTAGAGATTTCCGTCGGGTGCTGAGAGGGAAAACCTACGAGCAGTACTTC.

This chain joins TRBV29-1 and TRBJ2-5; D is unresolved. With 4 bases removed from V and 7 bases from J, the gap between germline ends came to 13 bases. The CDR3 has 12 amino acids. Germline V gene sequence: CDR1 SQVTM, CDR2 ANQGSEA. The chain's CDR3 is CSVAGAMGTQYF. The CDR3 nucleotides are TGCAGCGTTGCAGGTGCGATGGGGACCCAGTACTTC. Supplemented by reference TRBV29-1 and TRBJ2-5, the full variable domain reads SAVISQKPSRDICQRGTSLTIQCQVDSQVTMMFWYRQQPGQSLTLIATANQGSEATYESGFVIDKFPISRPNLTFSTLTVSNMSPEDSSIYLCSVAGAMGTQYFGPGTRLLVL.

CDR3 coding DNA: TGTGCCAGCAGCTACGACCAGGAGACCTACAATGAGCAGTTCTTC. This translates into CASSYDQETYNEQFF. The chain carries TRBV11-2 and TRBJ2-1, with no clear D. The CDR3 extends over 15 amino acids. Per the germline V gene, CDR1 is SGHAT and CDR2 is FQNNGV. V gave up 4 bases and J gave up 2 bases, with 12 bases separating them.

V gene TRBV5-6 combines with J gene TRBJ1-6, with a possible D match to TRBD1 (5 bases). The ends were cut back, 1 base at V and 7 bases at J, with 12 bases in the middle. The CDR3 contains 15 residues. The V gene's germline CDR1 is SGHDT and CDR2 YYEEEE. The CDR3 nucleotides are TGTGCCAGCAGCTTGCGACAGAGCGGGAATTCACCCCTCCACTTT. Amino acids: CASSLRQSGNSPLHF.

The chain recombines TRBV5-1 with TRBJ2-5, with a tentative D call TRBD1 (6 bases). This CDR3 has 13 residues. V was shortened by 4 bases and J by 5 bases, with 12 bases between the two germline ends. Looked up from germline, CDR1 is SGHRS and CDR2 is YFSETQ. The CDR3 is CASSAQGRETQYF. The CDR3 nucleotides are TGCGCCAGCAGCGCACAGGGCCGGGAGACCCAGTACTTC.